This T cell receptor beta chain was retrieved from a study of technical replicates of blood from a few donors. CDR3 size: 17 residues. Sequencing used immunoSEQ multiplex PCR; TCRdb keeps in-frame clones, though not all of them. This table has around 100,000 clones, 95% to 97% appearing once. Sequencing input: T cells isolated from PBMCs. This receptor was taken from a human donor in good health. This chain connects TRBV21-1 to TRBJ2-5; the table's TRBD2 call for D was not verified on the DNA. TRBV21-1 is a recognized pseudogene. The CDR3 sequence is CASSKRRHFLGQETQYF. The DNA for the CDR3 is TGTGCCAGCAGCAAACGGCGGCATTTCCTCGGACAAGAGACCCAGTACTTC.